This T cell receptor beta chain originates from a study of long-term antiretroviral therapy in people with HIV. The study's findings and limits: Regardless of time point, clones expanded before ART dominated the repertoire. Older ART regimens may have been in use when blood was drawn between the mid-2000s and the late 2010s. HIV repertoires showed narrower CDR3 length ranges than controls.

Concerning this clone: Antigen: not known.

The germline CDR1 and CDR2 sequences are SGHDT and YYEEEE. The CDR3 spans 15 residues. With V trimmed by 1 base and J by 2 bases, 0 bases remained unmatched. This was the immunoSEQ v3.0 assay at survey level. Using immunoSEQ multiplex PCR, the repertoire was profiled, and TCRdb retains in-frame clones only, with some absent. The sample consists of approximately 35,000 clones, 60% to 85% of them appearing once. No fewer than two post-ART and no fewer than one pre-ART PBMC samples existed for each donor. The rearrangement uses TRBV5-6 and TRBJ2-6; 7 bases are a match to TRBD2. The clonotype originates from a woman aged 45 to 65 with HIV. Sequenced here: unsorted PBMCs, sampled 2 years after starting antiretroviral therapy. In DNA form, the CDR3 reads TGTGCCAGCAGCTTGCGGGAGGCTGGGGCCAACGTCCTGACTTTC. Translation gives CASSLREAGANVLTF.